This T cell receptor beta chain was sequenced during a study of Ad26.COV2.S vaccination and SARS-CoV-2 variants. Method: immunoSEQ multiplex PCR; TCRdb's copy keeps in-frame clones and lacks some. The data hold approximately 420,000 clones, with around nine tenths observed a single time. Note on this clone: Its antigen is not known.

Treatment of the sample: roughly 20 received Ad26.COV2.S at low or high dose, single or two shots; about 5 received placebo; per-sample allocation not given. Day 63 after the first vaccine or placebo injection was the time point for sampling. Whoever gave the sample was an adult aged 18-55 years in Boston. The CDR3 contains 16 residues. CDR1 is KGHSH, CDR2 LQKENI, per germline. V shed 2 bases and J 1 base; nucleotides not matched to a gene: 3. Study-wide results and caveats: Marked by substantial breadth, spike-specific CD8+ and CD4+ T cell responses were reportedly seen after vaccination. The study found similar non-spike TCR breadth in vaccine and placebo recipients.

This TCR was recovered from a person between 18 and 65 years old who received the Ad26.COV2.S COVID-19 vaccine or a placebo. The sequencing used peripheral blood, collected in a trial of Ad26.COV2.S vaccine versus placebo. The chain couples TRBV18 to TRBJ2-2; 8 bases align to TRBD1. The CDR3 loop reads CASSPETGENTGELFF. CDR3 nucleotide sequence: TGTGCCAGCTCACCAGAGACAGGGGAGAACACCGGGGAGCTGTTTTTT.